This T cell receptor beta chain comes out of a study of T cell repertoires in cytomegalovirus infection. Across the whole study: Epitope selection comprised recently identified HLA-C-restricted CMV epitopes and well-studied HLA-B-restricted CMV epitopes.

Germline V lookup: CDR1 SGHTA, CDR2 FQGNSA. Trimming pared 4 bases from V and 1 base from J, leaving 9 bases between. The CDR3 contains 14 residues. TCRdb called the reads again in MiXCR, with one record for every CDR3 protein. Of 360,000 or so distinct CDR3 sequences listed, approximately 30% are singletons. Study-level results: Of the TCR beta families, the public ones yielded a cumulative frequency that identified carriers of CMV plus the relevant HLA. Ex vivo, HLA-C-restricted CMV-specific TCR beta clonotypes prevailed over the rest of the response.

The sample holds many counts of this clonotype. Antigen specificity is unknown. The sample consisted of cultured PBMCs, taken from culture after CMV antigen stimulation. This sequence originates from a human donor in good health (CMV status not recorded). Some clones in this sample may be carry-over from other donors' samples. The chain joins TRBV7-2 to TRBJ2-3; D call uncertain. The CDR3 loop reads CASSWPLCTDTQYF. CDR3 bases: TGTGCCAGCAGCTGGCCCCTTTGCACAGATACGCAGTATTTT.